This record concerns one T cell receptor beta chain sequence. The target antigen is unknown. The data are from a study of beta chain features in type 1 diabetes. Study-level findings and limits: Shorter TCRB CDR3s, moderately but significantly so, were found in Type 1 diabetes patients in all four CD4+ subsets. Using cDNA template may skew counts toward highly expressing activated cells. For type 1 diabetes patients, VDJ junctions showed fewer insertions and more deletions.

Of the isolated RNA, all was reverse transcribed, and so the sequenced material was expressed TCRB transcripts. Generated by immunoSEQ multiplex PCR, the TCRdb table keeps only in-frame clones and is missing some. The repertoire consists of around 400,000 clones, with 10% to 15% occurring once and the leading ten covering around 0.02%. Germline values: CDR1 MNHEY, CDR2 SVGAGI. This CDR3 is built from 16 residues. The ends were cut back, 0 bases at V and 3 bases at J, with 14 bases in the middle. By way of CD45RO/CCR7/CD25/CD127/CD95/CD27, the CD4+ regulatory, stem cell-like memory, central memory and naive cells were sorted.

V is TRBV6-5 and J is TRBJ1-2; D is ambiguous. Sequenced: naive CD4+ T cells from blood. The source is a man aged 18-30 years in good health. CDR3 nucleotides: TGTGCCAGCAGTTACTCGTGGTCCGGAGGGTACTATGGCTACACCTTC. This sequence encodes CASSYSWSGGYYGYTF.